The 26 T cell receptor beta chains in this list originate from one sample, sequenced in a study of T cell responses to AZD1222 COVID-19 vaccine. Only in-frame clones appear in the TCRdb table, and some are missing; sequencing was by immunoSEQ multiplex PCR. Of about 120,000 clones in the sample, more than 85% were seen once. The source was peripheral blood, collected on day 0 of AZD1222 vaccination. These receptors came from an adult in good health.

This chain uses TRBV28 with TRBJ1-5, with TRBD1 matching over 11 bases. Germline values: CDR1 MDHEN, CDR2 SYDVKM. The CDR3 loop spans 15 amino acids. After removal of 3 bases from V and 2 bases from J, the junction contained 0 bases not matched to a gene. This CDR3 reads CASSLGQGGNQPQHF. In DNA form, the CDR3 reads TGTGCCAGCAGTTTGGGACAGGGGGGCAATCAGCCCCAGCATTTT.

The chain uses TRBV7-9 and TRBJ1-5; TRBD1 aligns across 7 bases. The J segment lost 1 base and the V segment lost 6 bases, leaving 9 bases of the junction unmatched. Germline V CDR1 and CDR2: SEHNR, FQNEAQ (reference sequence). CDR3 length equals 16 residues. The CDR3 sequence: CASSRGTGESNQPQHF. In DNA, the CDR3 is TGTGCCAGCAGTAGGGGAACAGGGGAAAGCAATCAGCCCCAGCATTTT. The full variable domain, in which reference TRBV7-9 and TRBJ1-5 provide the parts outside the CDR3, is DTGVSQNPRHKITKRGQNVTFRCDPISEHNRLYWYRQTLGQGPEFLTYFQNEAQLEKSRLLSDRFSAERPKGSFSTLEIQRTEQGDSAMYLCASSRGTGESNQPQHFGDGTRLSIL.

The chain recombines TRBV27 with TRBJ2-7, with TRBD2 identical over 9 bases. CDR3 length equals 18 residues. Germline V gene data show CDR1 as MNHEY and CDR2 as SMNVEV (reference sequence). V shed 5 bases, J shed 2 bases, and the junction held 16 bases outside the gene matches. CDR3 DNA: TGTGCCAGCAGTACCCTGGGTAGCGGGGGAGCATATACCTACGAGCAGTACTTC. It encodes CASSTLGSGGAYTYEQYF.

This clone was seen only a few times. This chain joins TRBV19 and TRBJ1-2; D ambiguous. V was shortened by 1 base and J by 1 base, with 7 bases between the two germline ends. Germline lookup yields CDR1 LNHDA and CDR2 SQIVND (reference sequence). The CDR3 totals 14 residues. CDR3 bases: TGTGCCAGTAGTATAGCGGCGGATAACTATGGCTACACCTTC. It specifies CASSIAADNYGYTF.

The chain uses TRBV18 and TRBJ2-7; D call uncertain. The CDR3 has 14 residues. With 2 bases removed from V and 1 base from J, the gap between germline ends came to 9 bases. Germline V gene sequence: CDR1 KGHSH, CDR2 LQKENI. CDR3 amino acids: CASSPIKGSYEQYF. CDR3 nucleotide sequence: TGTGCCAGCTCACCAATTAAGGGTTCCTACGAGCAGTACTTC.

This clone was seen more than once but under ten times. This rearrangement joins TRBV7-2 to TRBJ2-7; 16 bases align to TRBD2. CDR3 length equals 18 residues. From germline, CDR1 is SGHTA and CDR2 FQGNSA. The V and J ends lost 5 bases and 4 bases, in that order; junction bases with no gene match: 11. The CDR3 here is CASSVTGTSGGANYEQYF. In DNA form, the CDR3 reads TGTGCCAGCAGCGTAACCGGGACTAGCGGGGGGGCCAATTACGAGCAGTACTTC.

The rearrangement joins TRBV7-2 to TRBJ2-3; a weak D match, TRBD2 (5 bases). Germline loops: CDR1 SGHTA, CDR2 FQGNSA. Deletions cut 2 bases from V and 1 base from J, with 13 bases between. CDR3 length equals 16 residues. CDR3 sequence (DNA): TGTGCCAGCAGCTTACAGCCAGGAGGAGGCACAGATACGCAGTATTTT. Protein sequence: CASSLQPGGGTDTQYF. The whole variable domain, filled in from reference TRBV7-2 and TRBJ2-3, reads GAGVSQSPSNKVTEKGKDVELRCDPISGHTALYWYRQSLGQGLEFLIYFQGNSAPDKSGLPSDRFSAERTGGSVSTLTIQRTQQEDSAVYLCASSLQPGGGTDTQYFGPGTRLTVL.

The J gene is TRBJ1-2, the V gene TRBV7-2, with no clear D. This CDR3 has 15 residues. Trimming left V 5 bases short and J 4 bases short, with 17 bases between. Germline lookup yields CDR1 SGHTA and CDR2 FQGNSA. The CDR3 here is CASSTPTGWVYGYTF. In DNA form, the CDR3 reads TGTGCCAGCAGCACCCCTACTGGGTGGGTCTATGGCTACACCTTC.

This chain's CDR3 is CASSPTSGGRARDTQYF. CDR3 nucleotides: TGTGCCAGCAGCCCGACTAGCGGGGGCCGCGCGCGAGATACGCAGTATTTT. V usage is TRBV5-4 and J usage is TRBJ2-3; TRBD2 matches 12 bases. V shed 4 bases and J 5 bases; nucleotides not matched to a gene: 11. This CDR3 is 17 amino acids long. CDR1 and CDR2 (germline): SGHNT, YYREEE (reference sequence).

The V gene is TRBV10-3, the J gene TRBJ1-6; possible D gene TRBD1, 5 bases. The length of the CDR3 is 15 residues. The ends were cut back, 6 bases at V and 7 bases at J, with 16 bases in the middle. Germline CDR1 reads ENHRY; CDR2 reads SYGVKD. The CDR3 sequence is CAIRVGGGLNSPLHF. The DNA of the CDR3 is TGTGCCATCAGGGTTGGGGGAGGGTTGAATTCACCCCTCCACTTT.

CDR3 bases: TGTGCCAGCAGCTCCCGGATGGGCTCTGGGGCCAACGTCCTGACTTTC. This encodes CASSSRMGSGANVLTF. This rearrangement joins TRBV7-8 to TRBJ2-6; D ambiguous. The CDR3 loop spans 16 amino acids. CDR1 SGHVS and CDR2 FQNEAQ come from the germline V gene. Trimming pared 4 bases from V and 0 bases from J, leaving 10 bases between. Supplemented by reference TRBV7-8 and TRBJ2-6, the full variable domain reads GAGVSQSPRYKVAKRGQDVALRCDPISGHVSLFWYQQALGQGPEFLTYFQNEAQLDKSGLPSDRFFAERPEGSVSTLKIQRTQQEDSAVYLCASSSRMGSGANVLTFGAGSRLTVL.

The CDR3 spells CASSQISWGRGYTQYF. CDR3 nucleotides: TGTGCCAGCAGCCAAATCTCCTGGGGGCGGGGGTATACGCAGTATTTT. The J gene is TRBJ2-3, the V gene TRBV7-2; D is possibly TRBD2 (7 bases). Trimming took 5 bases from V and 7 from J, leaving 22 bases between them. The V gene's germline CDR1 is SGHTA and CDR2 FQGNSA. This CDR3 spans 16 amino acids.

The rearrangement uses TRBV6-2 or TRBV6-3 and TRBJ1-1; no clear D. Germline CDR1 reads MNHEY; CDR2 reads SVGEGT. The V and J ends lost 6 bases and 4 bases respectively, with 9 bases between them. This CDR3 comprises 12 residues. CDR3 DNA sequence: TGTGCCAGCAGCCGACGGGGCACTGAAGCTTTCTTT. Amino acid sequence: CASSRRGTEAFF.

The chain employs TRBV12-3 or TRBV12-4 and TRBJ2-3; D is perhaps TRBD1 (6 bases). V lost 6 bases, J lost 6 bases, and 13 bases lay in between. The CDR3 extends over 13 amino acids. The CDR3 DNA reads as TGTGCCAGCAGAGGATACAGGGTGGATACGCAGTATTTT. Its protein is CASRGYRVDTQYF.

The V call is TRBV6-6, the J call TRBJ2-7; D is uncertain. Germline-derived CDR1 and CDR2 are MNHNY and SVGAGI (reference sequence). The CDR3 loop spans 13 amino acids. The V gene lost 3 bases and the J gene lost 5 bases, with 11 bases spanning the gap. In DNA form, the CDR3 reads TGTGCCAGCAGTTATGGGATCGGCCACGAGCAGTACTTC. Its protein is CASSYGIGHEQYF.

The chain employs TRBV30 and TRBJ1-5; 9 bases are shared with TRBD1. Germline assignment: CDR1 GTSNPN and CDR2 SVGIG (reference sequence). The CDR3 runs 15 residues. V shed 2 bases and J 6 bases; nucleotides not matched to a gene: 8. CDR3 loop: CAWSNTGGAGQPQHF. The CDR3 DNA reads TGTGCCTGGAGTAATACAGGGGGCGCGGGTCAGCCCCAGCATTTT.

In its sample, this clone was seen once. V is TRBV4-3 and J is TRBJ1-2, with D unclear. Trimming cost V 1 base and J 0 bases, with 9 bases left between them. Germline loops: CDR1 LGHNA, CDR2 YSLEER. The CDR3 length is 15 residues. The CDR3, as DNA: TGCGCCAGCAGCCAAGGACGATCCTCTAACTATGGCTACACCTTC. Amino acids: CASSQGRSSNYGYTF.

The J gene is TRBJ2-5, the V gene TRBV30; the D gene is possibly TRBD2 (6 bases). CDR1 and CDR2 from the germline V gene are GTSNPN and SVGIG (reference sequence). The CDR3 extends over 13 amino acids. V lost 5 bases to trimming and J lost 0 bases, with 10 bases between them. The DNA for the CDR3 is TGTGCCTGGCATAGCGGACACCAAGAGACCCAGTACTTC. Its protein product is CAWHSGHQETQYF.

The sample holds one count of this clone. J is TRBJ2-3 and V is TRBV18, with 8 nucleotides matching TRBD1. V dropped 3 bases and J dropped 6; count of bases not matched to a gene: 11. The germline V gene has CDR1 KGHSH and CDR2 LQKENI. This CDR3 is built from 16 residues. The CDR3 sequence: CASSPVADRDVDTQYF. CDR3 nucleotide sequence: TGTGCCAGCTCACCGGTTGCGGACAGGGATGTGGATACGCAGTATTTT.

This chain connects TRBV9 to TRBJ2-2; D unclear. V shed 0 bases and J shed 0 bases, with 9 bases lying between them. Germline assignment: CDR1 SGDLS and CDR2 YYNGEE. The CDR3 length is 16 residues. The DNA of the CDR3 is TGTGCCAGCAGCGTAGATAGGTTTACGAACACCGGGGAGCTGTTTTTT. Encoded protein: CASSVDRFTNTGELFF. Complete variable domain (other parts from reference TRBV9 and TRBJ2-2): DSGVTQTPKHLITATGQRVTLRCSPRSGDLSVYWYQQSLDQGLQFLIQYYNGEERAKGNILERFSAQQFPDLHSELNLSSLELGDSALYFCASSVDRFTNTGELFFGEGSRLTVL.

The chain has TRBV30 and TRBJ1-5, with TRBD1 identical over 9 bases. This CDR3 has 17 residues. J gave up 0 bases and V 2 bases, and 8 bases lay outside the gene matches. Germline-derived CDR1 and CDR2 are GTSNPN and SVGIG (reference sequence). In nucleotides, the CDR3 is TGTGCCTGGAGTATCGACAGGGGGGACTATAGCAATCAGCCCCAGCATTTT. This sequence encodes CAWSIDRGDYSNQPQHF. The complete variable domain, with remaining parts taken from reference TRBV30 and TRBJ1-5, reads SQTIHQWPATLVQPVGSPLSLECTVEGTSNPNLYWYRQAAGRGLQLLFYSVGIGQISSEVPQNLSASRPQDRQFILSSKKLLLSDSGFYLCAWSIDRGDYSNQPQHFGDGTRLSIL.

This chain uses TRBV5-1 with TRBJ1-2; D might be TRBD1 (5 bases). Germline V gene lookup returns CDR1 SGHRS and CDR2 YFSETQ. CDR3 length: 16 amino acids. V was shortened by 1 base and J by 4 bases, with 17 bases between the two germline ends. The CDR3 sequence: CASSLRGGATTYGYTF. DNA of the CDR3: TGCGCCAGCAGCTTGCGTGGAGGGGCCACAACCTATGGCTACACCTTC.

This chain uses TRBV7-2 with TRBJ2-3; D is uncertain. The CDR3 is 15 residues long. V lost 1 base, J lost 2 bases, and 10 bases lay in between. Germline V gene data show CDR1 as SGHTA and CDR2 as FQGNSA. CDR3 protein: CASSLVDGDTDTQYF. CDR3 coding DNA: TGTGCCAGCAGCTTAGTCGACGGAGACACAGATACGCAGTATTTT.

The chain couples TRBV7-6 to TRBJ2-2; D may be TRBD2 (5 bases). V lost 5 bases to trimming and J lost 0 bases, with 10 bases between them. CDR1 is SGHVS, CDR2 FNYEAQ, per germline. CDR3 length: 15 amino acids. The CDR3 DNA is TGTGCCAGCAGCCCCGGACTTACGAACACCGGGGAGCTGTTTTTT. Its protein product is CASSPGLTNTGELFF.

The J gene is TRBJ2-7, the V gene TRBV7-2; D uncertain. Germline assignment: CDR1 SGHTA and CDR2 FQGNSA. Trimming took off 5 bases at V and 1 base at J, with 9 bases between the two ends. This CDR3 has 13 residues. The chain's CDR3 is CASSNRASYEQYF. The CDR3 DNA reads as TGTGCCAGCAGCAACCGGGCTTCCTACGAGCAGTACTTC. The whole variable domain, remainder taken from reference TRBV7-2 and TRBJ2-7, is GAGVSQSPSNKVTEKGKDVELRCDPISGHTALYWYRQSLGQGLEFLIYFQGNSAPDKSGLPSDRFSAERTGGSVSTLTIQRTQQEDSAVYLCASSNRASYEQYFGPGTRLTVT.

This chain connects TRBV6-1 to TRBJ2-7, with D possibly being TRBD1 (7 bases). The V end lost 1 base, the J end lost 2 bases, and 12 bases lay between the germline ends. This CDR3 contains 15 residues. The germline V gene encodes CDR1 MNHNS and CDR2 SASEGT. This CDR3 is CASSEGQGEAYEQYF. In DNA, the CDR3 is TGTGCCAGCAGTGAAGGTCAGGGGGAGGCCTACGAGCAGTACTTC.